This T cell receptor (beta chain) appears in the sequencing data of a study of blood T cell repertoires in COVID-19. Assay: immunoSEQ multiplex PCR; the TCRdb copy retains only in-frame clones and omits some. This sample carries 85,000 to 120,000 clones, 70% to 90% of them seen once, and the ten largest clones take over 9.5%. This clone turned up a few times. Source material: peripheral blood. This receptor was identified in a man aged 40-49 years with active or convalescent COVID-19.

In DNA form, the CDR3 reads TGCGCCAGCAGCCAAGAACGGACTAGCGTGACCTACGAGCAGTACTTC. Protein: CASSQERTSVTYEQYF. The V gene is TRBV4-1, the J gene TRBJ2-7; 9 positions match TRBD2. Unmatched junction bases numbered 5, after V lost 0 bases and J lost 2 bases. This CDR3 is built from 16 residues. Germline values: CDR1 MGHRA, CDR2 YSYEKL.